This TCR beta chain was recorded in a study of spatial heterogeneity in lung cancer (dated 2019 in TCRdb). In terms of the full investigation: Beta-chain transcripts were consistently detected in greater numbers than alpha-chain transcripts, which likely reflects a higher abundance of beta-chain transcripts. TCR repertoire features were related to nonsynonymous mutation counts determined by whole-exome sequencing of tumor tissue. TCR alpha and beta repertoires were quantitatively compared across multiple tumor regions, matched nontumor lung and blood in non-small cell lung cancer. At surgery, both alpha and beta chains were TCR-sequenced in about 200 tumor regions, some 64 matched nontumor lung samples and a few dozen PBMC samples. In the raw uncorrected reads, each unique combination of TCR and UMI appeared more than ten times on average. Study-wide conclusions, independent of this receptor: Confirming at a functional level the hypothesis that regional TCRs recognize regional mutations was considered to require additional single-cell paired TCR alpha and beta sequencing.

The library was prepared using 5' RACE. Sequencing used a NextSeq 500. In the TCR library protocol, a unique molecular identifier was attached to each TCR cDNA molecule so that PCR and sequencing errors could be corrected. Per the original workflow: TCR identification, UMI-based error correction and CDR3 extraction were performed with Decombinator tools. Expanded TCRs were defined as those above a frequency of 2 per 1,000, corresponding to the top 1% of the tumor frequency distribution. Each repertoire was subsampled 100 times to 5,000 TCRs, after which Renyi diversity was computed with the R vegan package. CDR3 similarity networks were built from amino acid triplet string-kernel similarity, connecting CDR3s with pairwise similarity above 0.82. TCRdb reran the public reads through fastp at Q25 and MiXCR, keeping productive beta chains. Rows are combined by CDR3 protein, so each entry shows the most common genes and DNA. The V and J calls come from TCRdb's annotation, not from the publication. For this sample the table gives about 2,200 distinct CDR3 sequences, of which around 13% were detected only once. 22% of the sample is in the top ten clones.

There are 14 amino acids in the CDR3, from cysteine to phenylalanine inclusive. Only the CDR3 region is kept as DNA, spanning 42 bases read in frame from base 1. A distance of 16 bases separates the germline ends of V and J, which lose 6 bases and 4 bases respectively. A word on this clonotype: Its antigen is not yet known. Base qualities were left out, and no much larger clone turns up one base away.

This specimen's time point label, per the study, means: sample taken at primary tumor resection. Samples were obtained from approximately 76 patients with early-stage, untreated non-small cell lung cancer from the lung TRACERx cohort. Without any cell sorting, TCR sequencing was performed on whole RNA extracted either from tumor and nontumor lung tissue or from cryopreserved PBMC samples. Only patients for whom sufficient RNA was available from at least two tumor regions were selected for TCR sequencing. A lung pathologist reviewed the tumor and adjacent nontumor lung specimens before the specimens were selected.

This specimen consisted of normal lung tissue next to the tumor, obtained at surgery. This receptor was identified in a female donor with early-stage non-small cell lung cancer. This chain joins TRBV12-3 or TRBV12-4 to TRBJ2-7; the D call could be TRBD1 or TRBD2, with each sharing 5 bases. The DNA sequence is TGTGCCAGCAGCAGGGCGAGGGGCCAGTACGAGCAGTACTTC. This encodes CASSRARGQYEQYF.